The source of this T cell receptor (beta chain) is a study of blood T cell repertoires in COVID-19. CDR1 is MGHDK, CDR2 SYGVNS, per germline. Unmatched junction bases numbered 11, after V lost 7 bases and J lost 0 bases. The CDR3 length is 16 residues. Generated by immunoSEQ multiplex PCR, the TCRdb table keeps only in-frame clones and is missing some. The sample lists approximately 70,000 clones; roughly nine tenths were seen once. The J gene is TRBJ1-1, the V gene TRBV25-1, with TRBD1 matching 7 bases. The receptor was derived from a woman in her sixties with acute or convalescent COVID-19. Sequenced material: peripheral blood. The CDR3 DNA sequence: TGTGCCAGCACCCCCTTGAGGGACAGCATGAACACTGAAGCTTTCTTT. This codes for CASTPLRDSMNTEAFF.